These T cell receptor beta chains were read from a single sample in a study of OX40 agonist ivuxolimab in advanced cancers. Only in-frame clones appear in the TCRdb table, and some are missing; sequencing was by immunoSEQ multiplex PCR. This sample has some 50,000 clones, with about nine tenths found just once. Sequencing was performed on CD4+ or CD8+ T cells sorted from blood, taken in a trial of the OX40 agonist ivuxolimab. The receptor set was obtained from an adult with an advanced solid tumor such as melanoma, head and neck, liver or kidney cancer. Both conserved end residues are part of each CDR3. Fields, in order: D gene, V gene, clone size, CDR3 length, J gene, CDR3 protein, CDR3 DNA. The D gene is left open where the match is weak. Some rows mark clone size as missing; the rest say once, few, many or name a class of expanded clone.

D gene: .
V gene: TRBV19
clone size: .
CDR3 length: 13
J gene: TRBJ1-1
CDR3 protein: CASSSFFETEAFF
CDR3 DNA: TGTGCCAGTAGCTCATTCTTTGAAACTGAAGCTTTCTTT

D gene: .
V gene: TRBV27
clone size: .
CDR3 length: 10
J gene: TRBJ1-5
CDR3 protein: CASIRQPQHF
CDR3 DNA: TGTGCCAGCATACGTCAGCCCCAGCATTTT

D gene: .
V gene: TRBV28
clone size: few
CDR3 length: 16
J gene: TRBJ1-5
CDR3 protein: CASSLHRVSTGQPQHF
CDR3 DNA: TGTGCCAGCAGTTTACATCGGGTCAGCACAGGTCAGCCCCAGCATTTT

D gene: .
V gene: TRBV19
clone size: .
CDR3 length: 16
J gene: TRBJ2-3
CDR3 protein: CASRDRGGGSTDTQYF
CDR3 DNA: TGTGCCAGTAGAGATAGAGGGGGCGGGAGTACAGATACGCAGTATTTT

D gene: TRBD1
V gene: TRBV10-3
clone size: .
CDR3 length: 16
J gene: TRBJ2-1
CDR3 protein: CAIRPGTGNSYNEQFF
CDR3 DNA: TGTGCCATCAGGCCCGGGACAGGCAACTCCTACAATGAGCAGTTCTTC

D gene: .
V gene: TRBV28
clone size: .
CDR3 length: 14
J gene: TRBJ1-2
CDR3 protein: CASSGSGYGYGYTF
CDR3 DNA: TGTGCCAGCAGTGGCTCGGGGTACGGCTATGGCTACACCTTC

D gene: TRBD1
V gene: TRBV27
clone size: .
CDR3 length: 15
J gene: TRBJ2-2
CDR3 protein: CASSSYRTGSGELFF
CDR3 DNA: TGTGCCAGCAGTTCCTACCGGACAGGGAGCGGGGAGCTGTTTTTT

D gene: TRBD2
V gene: TRBV5-1
clone size: .
CDR3 length: 15
J gene: TRBJ2-7
CDR3 protein: CASSFISGRGNEQYF
CDR3 DNA: TGCGCCAGCAGCTTTATTAGCGGGAGAGGAAACGAGCAGTACTTC

D gene: .
V gene: TRBV6-1
clone size: .
CDR3 length: 15
J gene: TRBJ1-3
CDR3 protein: CASSESGGAGNTIYF
CDR3 DNA: TGTGCCAGCAGTGAAAGTGGGGGGGCTGGAAACACCATATATTTT

D gene: TRBD2
V gene: TRBV4-1
clone size: .
CDR3 length: 13
J gene: TRBJ2-7
CDR3 protein: CASSLGLAEVQYF
CDR3 DNA: TGCGCCAGCAGCCTAGGACTAGCGGAAGTCCAGTACTTC

D gene: .
V gene: TRBV28
clone size: .
CDR3 length: 14
J gene: TRBJ2-7
CDR3 protein: CASTTGRAPYEQYF
CDR3 DNA: TGTGCCAGCACCACAGGGAGGGCCCCCTACGAGCAGTACTTC

D gene: .
V gene: TRBV7-9
clone size: .
CDR3 length: 15
J gene: TRBJ2-1
CDR3 protein: CASSSARELHNEQFF
CDR3 DNA: TGTGCCAGCAGCTCGGCGCGGGAATTACACAATGAGCAGTTCTTC

D gene: TRBD2
V gene: TRBV9
clone size: .
CDR3 length: 17
J gene: TRBJ2-1
CDR3 protein: CASSVGGWLAGYNEQFF
CDR3 DNA: TGTGCCAGCAGCGTAGGGGGGTGGCTAGCGGGATACAATGAGCAGTTCTTC

D gene: .
V gene: TRBV5-4
clone size: .
CDR3 length: 16
J gene: TRBJ2-2
CDR3 protein: CASSAGGRVDTGELFF
CDR3 DNA: TGTGCCAGCAGCGCTGGGGGCAGGGTGGACACCGGGGAGCTGTTTTTT

D gene: .
V gene: TRBV18
clone size: once
CDR3 length: 13
J gene: TRBJ1-4
CDR3 protein: CASSPGPNEKLFF
CDR3 DNA: TGTGCCAGCTCACCCGGTCCTAATGAAAAACTGTTTTTT

D gene: .
V gene: TRBV6-5
clone size: .
CDR3 length: 15
J gene: TRBJ2-6
CDR3 protein: CASSYQGPGANVLTF
CDR3 DNA: TGTGCCAGCAGTTACCAGGGCCCTGGGGCCAACGTCCTGACTTTC

D gene: TRBD1
V gene: TRBV18
clone size: .
CDR3 length: 15
J gene: TRBJ1-5
CDR3 protein: CASSPSDRDDQPQHF
CDR3 DNA: TGTGCCAGCTCACCTAGTGACAGGGATGATCAGCCCCAGCATTTT

D gene: .
V gene: TRBV28
clone size: .
CDR3 length: 13
J gene: TRBJ2-7
CDR3 protein: CASSLGYSYEQYF
CDR3 DNA: TGTGCCAGCAGTTTAGGGTACTCCTACGAGCAGTACTTC

D gene: .
V gene: TRBV15
clone size: .
CDR3 length: 16
J gene: TRBJ2-5
CDR3 protein: CATSARGSLGGETQYF
CDR3 DNA: TGTGCCACCAGCGCCCGAGGGTCATTAGGGGGAGAGACCCAGTACTTC

D gene: TRBD1
V gene: TRBV18
clone size: few
CDR3 length: 14
J gene: TRBJ1-5
CDR3 protein: CASSQDRGYQPQHF
CDR3 DNA: TGTGCCAGCTCACAGGACAGGGGGTATCAGCCCCAGCATTTT

D gene: TRBD1
V gene: TRBV7-9
clone size: .
CDR3 length: 17
J gene: TRBJ1-5
CDR3 protein: CASSHPRDRDFNQPQHF
CDR3 DNA: TGTGCCAGCAGTCACCCCCGGGACAGGGATTTCAATCAGCCCCAGCATTTT

D gene: .
V gene: TRBV6-5
clone size: .
CDR3 length: 15
J gene: TRBJ2-7
CDR3 protein: CASSYGTSWSYEQYF
CDR3 DNA: TGTGCCAGCAGTTACGGCACTAGCTGGAGTTACGAGCAGTACTTC

D gene: .
V gene: TRBV20-1
clone size: .
CDR3 length: 10
J gene: TRBJ2-1
CDR3 protein: CSALNNEQFF
CDR3 DNA: TGCAGTGCTTTGAACAATGAGCAGTTCTTC

D gene: TRBD1
V gene: TRBV18
clone size: once
CDR3 length: 15
J gene: TRBJ2-1
CDR3 protein: CASSPGQSSYNEQFF
CDR3 DNA: TGTGCCAGCTCACCGGGACAGAGCTCCTACAATGAGCAGTTCTTC

D gene: .
V gene: TRBV28
clone size: .
CDR3 length: 15
J gene: TRBJ2-7
CDR3 protein: CASTGINRGGYEQYF
CDR3 DNA: TGTGCCAGCACGGGGATCAACAGGGGGGGCTACGAGCAGTACTTC

D gene: TRBD2
V gene: TRBV5-8
clone size: once
CDR3 length: 14
J gene: TRBJ2-7
CDR3 protein: CASSLGGLAAPQYF
CDR3 DNA: TGTGCCAGCAGCTTAGGGGGACTAGCTGCCCCGCAGTACTTC

D gene: TRBD2
V gene: TRBV27
clone size: .
CDR3 length: 13
J gene: TRBJ2-7
CDR3 protein: CASSLGGGYEQYF
CDR3 DNA: TGTGCCAGCAGTTTAGGGGGGGGCTACGAGCAGTACTTC

D gene: .
V gene: TRBV9
clone size: .
CDR3 length: 14
J gene: TRBJ2-3
CDR3 protein: CASTPINPRDTQYF
CDR3 DNA: TGTGCCAGCACCCCTATCAACCCGCGAGATACGCAGTATTTT

D gene: .
V gene: TRBV7-9
clone size: once
CDR3 length: 15
J gene: TRBJ2-2
CDR3 protein: CASAPDNLNTGELFF
CDR3 DNA: TGTGCCAGTGCCCCCGACAACCTGAACACCGGGGAGCTGTTTTTT

D gene: .
V gene: TRBV9
clone size: .
CDR3 length: 15
J gene: TRBJ2-3
CDR3 protein: CASSVAGDSTDTQYF
CDR3 DNA: TGTGCCAGCAGCGTAGCAGGGGATAGCACAGATACGCAGTATTTT

D gene: TRBD2
V gene: TRBV9
clone size: .
CDR3 length: 15
J gene: TRBJ2-7
CDR3 protein: CASSRIAGGMNEQYF
CDR3 DNA: TGTGCCAGCAGCAGAATAGCGGGGGGCATGAACGAGCAGTACTTC

D gene: .
V gene: TRBV11-1
clone size: .
CDR3 length: 14
J gene: TRBJ1-1
CDR3 protein: CASSPRGGNTEAFF
CDR3 DNA: TGTGCCAGCAGCCCCCGTGGGGGGAACACTGAAGCTTTCTTT

D gene: .
V gene: TRBV19
clone size: .
CDR3 length: 12
J gene: TRBJ2-5
CDR3 protein: CATRGAWETQYF
CDR3 DNA: TGTGCCACCAGGGGGGCCTGGGAGACCCAGTACTTC

D gene: .
V gene: TRBV5-4
clone size: .
CDR3 length: 16
J gene: TRBJ2-7
CDR3 protein: CASSLDLGQSPYEQYF
CDR3 DNA: TGTGCCAGCAGCTTGGACCTGGGGCAGTCCCCTTACGAGCAGTACTTC